This T cell receptor beta chain stems from a study of response to subunit inactivated influenza vaccine. Regarding the study as a whole: It was suggested by the authors that few new T cells are recruited by each seasonal influenza vaccination.

TCRdb analysed the RT-PCR reads with MiXCR anew, one entry per CDR3 protein. The sample lists hundreds of thousands of distinct CDR3 sequences; roughly 15% were seen once. V was pared by 5 bases and J by 5 bases, with 14 bases between. The CDR3 covers 14 residues. The germline gives CDR1 SGHDT, CDR2 YYEEEE. Details on this clonotype: Its antigen is as yet unknown.

This material consisted of PBMCs from blood, taken around 14 days before vaccination. This chain uses TRBV5-6 with TRBJ2-1; D remains unclear. The origin of this receptor is a man aged 45-60 years who received an inactivated influenza vaccine. CDR3 coding DNA: TGTGCCAGCAGTCCCCAACGGCAGAACAATGAGCAGTTCTTC. Amino acid sequence: CASSPQRQNNEQFF.